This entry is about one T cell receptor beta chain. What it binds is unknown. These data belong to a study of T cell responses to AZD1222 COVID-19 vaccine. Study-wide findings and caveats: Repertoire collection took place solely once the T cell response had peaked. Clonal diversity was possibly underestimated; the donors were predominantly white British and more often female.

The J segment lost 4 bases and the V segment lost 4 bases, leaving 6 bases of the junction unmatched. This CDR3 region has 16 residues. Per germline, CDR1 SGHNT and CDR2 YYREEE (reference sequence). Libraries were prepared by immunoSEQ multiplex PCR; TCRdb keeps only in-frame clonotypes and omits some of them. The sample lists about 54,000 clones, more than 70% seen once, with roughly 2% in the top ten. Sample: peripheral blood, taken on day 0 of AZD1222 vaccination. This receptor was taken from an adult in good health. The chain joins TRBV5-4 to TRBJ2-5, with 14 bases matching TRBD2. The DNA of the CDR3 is TGTGCCAGCAGCACGGGACTAGCGGGAGTGGGAGAGACCCAGTACTTC. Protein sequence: CASSTGLAGVGETQYF.